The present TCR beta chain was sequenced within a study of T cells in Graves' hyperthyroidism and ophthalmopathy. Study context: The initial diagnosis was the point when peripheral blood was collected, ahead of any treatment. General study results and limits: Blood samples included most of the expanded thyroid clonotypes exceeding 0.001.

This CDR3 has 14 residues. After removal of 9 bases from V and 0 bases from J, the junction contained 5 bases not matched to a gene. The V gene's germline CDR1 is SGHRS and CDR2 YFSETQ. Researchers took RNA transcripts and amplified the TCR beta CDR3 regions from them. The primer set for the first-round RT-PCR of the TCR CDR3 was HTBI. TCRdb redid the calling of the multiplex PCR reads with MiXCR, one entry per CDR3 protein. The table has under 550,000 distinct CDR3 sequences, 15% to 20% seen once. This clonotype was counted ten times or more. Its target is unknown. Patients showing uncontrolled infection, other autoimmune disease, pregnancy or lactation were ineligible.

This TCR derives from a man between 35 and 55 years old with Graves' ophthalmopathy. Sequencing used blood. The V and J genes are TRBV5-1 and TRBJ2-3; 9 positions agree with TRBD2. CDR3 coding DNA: TGCGCCACCTCGCTAGCGGGGAGCACAGATACGCAGTATTTT. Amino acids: CATSLAGSTDTQYF. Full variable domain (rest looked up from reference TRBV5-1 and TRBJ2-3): KAGVTQTPRYLIKTRGQQVTLSCSPISGHRSVSWYQQTPGQGLQFLFEYFSETQRNKGNFPGRFSGRQFSNSRSEMNVSTLELGDSALYLCATSLAGSTDTQYFGPGTRLTVL.